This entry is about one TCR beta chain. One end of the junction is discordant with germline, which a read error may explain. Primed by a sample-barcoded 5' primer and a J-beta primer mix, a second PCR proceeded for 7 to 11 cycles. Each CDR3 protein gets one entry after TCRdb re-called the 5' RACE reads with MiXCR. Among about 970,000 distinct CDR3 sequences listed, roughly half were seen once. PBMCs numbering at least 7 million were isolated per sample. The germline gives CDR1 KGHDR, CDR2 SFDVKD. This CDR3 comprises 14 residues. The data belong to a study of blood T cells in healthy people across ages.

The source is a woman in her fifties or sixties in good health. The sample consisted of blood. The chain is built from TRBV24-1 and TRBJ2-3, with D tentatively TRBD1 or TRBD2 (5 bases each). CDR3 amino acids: CATSGLGVSYTQYF. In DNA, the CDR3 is TGTGCCACCAGTGGTTTGGGGGTCTCGTATACGCAGTATTTT.